This TCR beta chain stems from a study of spatial heterogeneity in lung cancer. The V end lost 6 bases, the J end lost 5 bases, and 13 bases lay between the germline ends. The CDR3 sequence is 14 residues long. Germline V lookup: CDR1 MNHEY, CDR2 SVGAGI. TCRdb independently ran MiXCR on the 5' RACE reads; one entry per CDR3 protein. This table holds 30,000 to 50,000 distinct CDR3 sequences, approximately 5.5% found once. At least ten counts were recorded for this clonotype. Time point specified: sample taken at primary tumor resection. No cell sorting; template was whole RNA from tumor, lung tissue or PBMC.

This chain connects TRBV6-5 to TRBJ1-4, with D perhaps TRBD1 (6 bases). The sample here was PBMCs, taken at surgery. This receptor was obtained from a male donor with early-stage non-small cell lung cancer. CDR3 nucleotide sequence: TGTGCCAGCAGCCCCGCGGGGGGCAATGAAAAACTGTTTTTT. It yields the protein CASSPAGGNEKLFF.